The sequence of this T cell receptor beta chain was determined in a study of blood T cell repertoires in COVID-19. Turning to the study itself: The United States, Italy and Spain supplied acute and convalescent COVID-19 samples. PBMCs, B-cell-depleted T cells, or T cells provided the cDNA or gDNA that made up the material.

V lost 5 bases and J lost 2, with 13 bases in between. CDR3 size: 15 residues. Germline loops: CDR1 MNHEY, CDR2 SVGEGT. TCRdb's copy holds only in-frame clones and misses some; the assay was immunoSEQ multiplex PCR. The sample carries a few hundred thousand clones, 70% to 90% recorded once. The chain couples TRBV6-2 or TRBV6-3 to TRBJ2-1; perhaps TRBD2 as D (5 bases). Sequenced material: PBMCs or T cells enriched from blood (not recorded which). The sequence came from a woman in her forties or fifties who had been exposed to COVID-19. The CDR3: CASSTPRGPYNEQFF. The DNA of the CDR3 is TGTGCCAGCAGTACCCCACGGGGTCCCTACAATGAGCAGTTCTTC.